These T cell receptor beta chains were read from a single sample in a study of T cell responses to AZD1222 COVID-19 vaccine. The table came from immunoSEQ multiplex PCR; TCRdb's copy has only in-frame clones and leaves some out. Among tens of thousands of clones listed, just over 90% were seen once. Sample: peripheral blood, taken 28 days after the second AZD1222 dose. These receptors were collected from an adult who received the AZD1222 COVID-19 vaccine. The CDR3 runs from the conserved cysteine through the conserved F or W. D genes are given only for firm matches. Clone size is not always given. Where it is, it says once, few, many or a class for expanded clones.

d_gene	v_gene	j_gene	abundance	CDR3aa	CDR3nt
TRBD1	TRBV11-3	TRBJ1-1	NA	CASSWDRGTEAFF	TGTGCCAGCAGCTGGGACAGGGGCACTGAAGCTTTCTTT
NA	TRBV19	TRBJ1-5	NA	CASSINRGGRGNQPQHF	TGTGCCAGTAGTATAAATAGGGGGGGCAGAGGCAATCAGCCCCAGCATTTT
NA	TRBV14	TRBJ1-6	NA	CASSHPQGNSPLHF	TGTGCCAGCAGTCACCCCCAGGGTAATTCACCCCTCCACTTT
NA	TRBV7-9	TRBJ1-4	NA	CASSLEGQRPTNEKLFF	TGTGCCAGCAGCTTAGAAGGCCAGAGGCCTACTAATGAAAAACTGTTTTTT
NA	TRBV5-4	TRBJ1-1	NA	CASSLDPRNTEAFF	TGTGCCAGCAGCTTGGACCCGCGGAACACTGAAGCTTTCTTT
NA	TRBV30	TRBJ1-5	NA	CAWEQGAGQPQHF	TGTGCCTGGGAACAGGGTGCAGGTCAGCCCCAGCATTTT
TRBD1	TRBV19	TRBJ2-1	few	CASSDRGFYNEQFF	TGTGCCAGTAGTGACAGGGGGTTTTACAATGAGCAGTTCTTC
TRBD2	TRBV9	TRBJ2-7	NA	CASSPRLAGGYEQYF	TGTGCCAGCAGCCCGCGACTAGCGGGAGGATACGAGCAGTACTTC
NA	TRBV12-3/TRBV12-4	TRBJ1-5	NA	CASSLENQPQHF	TGTGCCAGCAGTTTAGAGAATCAGCCCCAGCATTTT
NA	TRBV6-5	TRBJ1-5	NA	CASKTTGYQPQHF	TGTGCCAGCAAGACCACAGGGTATCAGCCCCAGCATTTT
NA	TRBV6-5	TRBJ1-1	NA	CASSYSITGTGEAFF	TGTGCCAGCAGTTACTCGATAACGGGGACCGGTGAAGCTTTCTTT
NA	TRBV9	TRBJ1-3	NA	CASSGSGNTIYF	TGTGCCAGCAGCGGCTCTGGAAACACCATATATTTT
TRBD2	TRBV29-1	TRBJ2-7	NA	CSVARDYPPGQYF	TGCAGCGTTGCCCGGGACTACCCTCCCGGGCAGTACTTC
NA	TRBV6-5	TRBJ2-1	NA	CASLVSYNEQFF	TGTGCCAGTTTAGTCTCCTACAATGAGCAGTTCTTC
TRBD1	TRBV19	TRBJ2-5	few	CASSSGQGSAGTQYF	TGTGCCAGTAGTTCGGGACAGGGGAGCGCAGGGACCCAGTACTTC
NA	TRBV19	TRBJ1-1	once	CASRRGNMNTEAFF	TGTGCCAGTAGGCGGGGCAACATGAACACTGAAGCTTTCTTT
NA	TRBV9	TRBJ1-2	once	CASSPRPGWDGYTF	TGTGCCAGCAGCCCCAGGCCGGGGTGGGATGGCTACACCTTC
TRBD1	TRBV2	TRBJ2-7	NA	CASRRQGINEQYF	TGTGCCAGCAGGCGACAGGGTATTAACGAGCAGTACTTC
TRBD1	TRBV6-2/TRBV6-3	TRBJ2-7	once	CASSRGQGTYEQYF	TGTGCCAGCAGCCGCGGACAGGGCACCTACGAGCAGTACTTC
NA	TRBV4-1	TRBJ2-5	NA	CASSQPIAPEGTQYF	TGCGCCAGCAGCCAACCAATAGCCCCCGAGGGGACCCAGTACTTC
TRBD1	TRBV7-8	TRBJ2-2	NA	CASSLSQGANGELFF	TGTGCCAGCAGCTTATCACAGGGGGCGAACGGGGAGCTGTTTTTT
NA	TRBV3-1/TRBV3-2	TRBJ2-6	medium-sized	CASSQGLYGANVLTF	TGTGCCAGCAGCCAAGGCCTCTACGGGGCCAACGTCCTGACTTTC
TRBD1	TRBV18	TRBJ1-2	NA	CASSDRTGINYGYTF	TGTGCCAGCTCTGATAGGACAGGGATTAACTATGGCTACACCTTC
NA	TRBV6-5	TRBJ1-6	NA	CASSYGAGVNSPLHF	TGTGCCAGCAGTTACGGGGCAGGCGTTAATTCACCCCTCCACTTT
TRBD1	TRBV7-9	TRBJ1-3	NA	CASSTQGADTIYF	TGTGCCAGCAGCACACAGGGGGCGGACACCATATATTTT
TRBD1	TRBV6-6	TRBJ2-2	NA	CASSKDRKNTGELFF	TGTGCCAGCAGTAAGGACAGGAAGAACACCGGGGAGCTGTTTTTT
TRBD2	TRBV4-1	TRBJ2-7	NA	CASSQEQTSGDPNEQYF	TGCGCCAGCAGCCAAGAACAGACTAGCGGTGATCCTAACGAGCAGTACTTC
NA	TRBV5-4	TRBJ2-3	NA	CASSLEVRSTDTQYF	TGTGCCAGCAGCTTGGAGGTTCGAAGCACAGATACGCAGTATTTT
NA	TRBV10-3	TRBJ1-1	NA	CAISAGTGNTEAFF	TGTGCCATCAGCGCCGGGACCGGGAACACTGAAGCTTTCTTT
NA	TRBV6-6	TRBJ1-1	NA	CASSYSGGNEAFF	TGTGCCAGCAGTTACTCAGGCGGGAATGAAGCTTTCTTT
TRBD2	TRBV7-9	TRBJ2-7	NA	CASSPLGGLASYEQYF	TGTGCCAGCAGTCCTCTGGGGGGACTAGCGTCCTACGAGCAGTACTTC
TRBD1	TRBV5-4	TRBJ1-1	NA	CASSRSTGLDTEAFF	TGTGCCAGCAGCCGGTCGACAGGGCTCGACACTGAAGCTTTCTTT
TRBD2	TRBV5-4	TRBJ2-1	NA	CASSLASSGTNEQFF	TGTGCCAGCAGCTTGGCGTCTAGCGGGACTAATGAGCAGTTCTTC
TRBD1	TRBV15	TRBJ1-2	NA	CATSRALAGGLGYTF	TGTGCCACCAGCAGAGCCCTTGCAGGGGGTCTGGGCTACACCTTC
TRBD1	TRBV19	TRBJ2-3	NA	CASSLDRGKTDTQYF	TGTGCCAGTAGTCTGGACAGGGGGAAGACAGATACGCAGTATTTT
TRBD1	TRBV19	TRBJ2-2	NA	CASSNRGQGAITGELFF	TGTGCCAGTAGTAACCGAGGACAGGGGGCGATCACCGGGGAGCTGTTTTTT
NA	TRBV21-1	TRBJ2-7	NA	CASSKCSGPYEQYF	TGTGCCAGCAGCAAATGTTCGGGCCCTTACGAGCAGTACTTC
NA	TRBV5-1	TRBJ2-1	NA	CASSRTWGGDEQFF	TGCGCCAGCAGTCGAACCTGGGGGGGCGATGAGCAGTTCTTC
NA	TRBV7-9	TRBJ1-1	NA	CASGAEAFF	TGTGCCAGCGGGGCTGAAGCTTTCTTT
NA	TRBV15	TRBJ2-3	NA	CATSRVRGGDTQYF	TGTGCCACCAGCAGAGTCCGGGGAGGAGATACGCAGTATTTT
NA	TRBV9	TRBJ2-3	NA	CASSVASGGALDTQYF	TGTGCCAGCAGCGTAGCTTCAGGGGGGGCCCTGGATACGCAGTATTTT
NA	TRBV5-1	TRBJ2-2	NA	CASSLGGSDTGELFF	TGCGCCAGCAGCTTGGGTGGGAGTGACACCGGGGAGCTGTTTTTT
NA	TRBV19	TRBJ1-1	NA	CASSIGGGGNTEAFF	TGTGCCAGTAGTATAGGGGGCGGCGGGAACACTGAAGCTTTCTTT
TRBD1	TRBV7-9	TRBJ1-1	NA	CASARTGGDTEAFF	TGTGCCAGCGCTCGGACAGGGGGAGACACTGAAGCTTTCTTT
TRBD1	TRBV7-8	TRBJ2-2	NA	CASSFQQGNGELFF	TGTGCCAGCAGCTTCCAACAGGGGAACGGGGAGCTGTTTTTT
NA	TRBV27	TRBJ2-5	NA	CASSLSFRGTQYF	TGTGCCAGCAGTTTAAGCTTTCGGGGGACCCAGTACTTC
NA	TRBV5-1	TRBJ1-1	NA	CASSLGARATNTEAFF	TGCGCCAGCAGCTTGGGGGCCCGGGCGACCAACACTGAAGCTTTCTTT
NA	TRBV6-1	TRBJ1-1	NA	CASSEWVGYEAFF	TGTGCCAGCAGTGAATGGGTGGGATATGAAGCTTTCTTT
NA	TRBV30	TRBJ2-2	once	CAWSAFNGELFF	TGTGCCTGGAGTGCATTTAACGGGGAGCTGTTTTTT
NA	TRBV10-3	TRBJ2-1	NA	CAISDGGYNEQFF	TGTGCCATCAGTGACGGGGGCTACAATGAGCAGTTCTTC
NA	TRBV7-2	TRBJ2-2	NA	CASSSNTGELFF	TGTGCCAGCAGTTCGAACACCGGGGAGCTGTTTTTT
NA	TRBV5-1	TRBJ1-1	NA	CASSLGGSTEAFF	TGCGCCAGCAGCTTGGGGGGGAGCACTGAAGCTTTCTTT
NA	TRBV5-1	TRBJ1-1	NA	CASSFSGPNTEAFF	TGCGCCAGCAGCTTTTCGGGACCCAACACTGAAGCTTTCTTT
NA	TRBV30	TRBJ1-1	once	CAWSVGGRAEAFF	TGTGCCTGGAGTGTGGGGGGGAGGGCTGAAGCTTTCTTT
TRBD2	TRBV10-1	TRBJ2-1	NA	CASSEGPSSGVSNEQFF	TGCGCCAGCAGTGAGGGTCCGTCCAGCGGGGTTTCCAATGAGCAGTTCTTC
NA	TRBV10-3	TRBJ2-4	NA	CAISDRGSLAKNIQYF	TGTGCCATCAGTGATCGGGGATCCCTAGCCAAAAACATTCAGTACTTC
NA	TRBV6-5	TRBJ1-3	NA	CASSSTDSGNTIYF	TGTGCCAGCAGCTCGACTGACTCTGGAAACACCATATATTTT
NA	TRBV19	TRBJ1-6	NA	CASSIGEGSSYNSPLHF	TGTGCCAGTAGTATTGGGGAAGGGAGCTCCTATAATTCACCCCTCCACTTT